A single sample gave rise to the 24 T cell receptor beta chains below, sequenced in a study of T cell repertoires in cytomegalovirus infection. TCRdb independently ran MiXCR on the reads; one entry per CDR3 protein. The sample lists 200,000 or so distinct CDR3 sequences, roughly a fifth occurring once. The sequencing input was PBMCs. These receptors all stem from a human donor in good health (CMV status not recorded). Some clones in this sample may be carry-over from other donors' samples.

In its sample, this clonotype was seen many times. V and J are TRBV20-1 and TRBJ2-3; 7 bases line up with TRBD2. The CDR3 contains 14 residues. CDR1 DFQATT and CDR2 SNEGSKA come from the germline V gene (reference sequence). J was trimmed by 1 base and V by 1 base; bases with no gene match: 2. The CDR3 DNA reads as TGCAGTGCTAGAGTGGGGGGGGGCACAGATACGCAGTATTTT. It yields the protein CSARVGGGTDTQYF.

The CDR3 region is CASSSGGSSQPQHF. For the CDR3, the DNA is TGTGCCAGCAGCTCAGGGGGGTCTAGTCAGCCCCAGCATTTT. This chain links TRBV7-9 with TRBJ1-5; 7 bases match TRBD1. Trimming at V came to 4 bases and at J to 6 bases, leaving 6 bases not matched to a gene. The CDR3 sequence is 14 residues long. Germline V gene sequence: CDR1 SEHNR, CDR2 FQNEAQ (reference sequence).

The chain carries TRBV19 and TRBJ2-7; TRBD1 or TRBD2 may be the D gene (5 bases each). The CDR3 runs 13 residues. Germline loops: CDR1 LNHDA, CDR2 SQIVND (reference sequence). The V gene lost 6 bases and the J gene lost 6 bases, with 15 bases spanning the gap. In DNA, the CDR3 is TGTGCCAGTAGCCGGGCCCTTGGGGGCGAGCAGTACTTC. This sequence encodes CASSRALGGEQYF.

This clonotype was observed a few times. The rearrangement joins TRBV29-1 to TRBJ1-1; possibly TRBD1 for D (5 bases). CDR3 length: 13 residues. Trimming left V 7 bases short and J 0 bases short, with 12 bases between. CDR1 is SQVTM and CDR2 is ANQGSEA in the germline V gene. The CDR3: CSAVDSLNTEAFF. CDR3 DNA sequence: TGCAGCGCCGTTGACAGTTTGAACACTGAAGCTTTCTTT.

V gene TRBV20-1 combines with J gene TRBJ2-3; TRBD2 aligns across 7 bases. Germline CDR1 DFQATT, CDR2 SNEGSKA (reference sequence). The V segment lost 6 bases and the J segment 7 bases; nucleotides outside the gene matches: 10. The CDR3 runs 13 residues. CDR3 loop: CSASRGDANTQYF. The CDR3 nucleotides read TGCAGTGCCAGCCGGGGGGACGCCAATACGCAGTATTTT.

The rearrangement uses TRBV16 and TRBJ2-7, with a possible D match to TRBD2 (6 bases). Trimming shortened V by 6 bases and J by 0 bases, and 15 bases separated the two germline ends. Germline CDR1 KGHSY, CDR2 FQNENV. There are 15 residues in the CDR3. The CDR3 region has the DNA TGTGCCAGCAGTCGTGGATCGGAGGGCTCCTACGAGCAGTACTTC. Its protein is CASSRGSEGSYEQYF.

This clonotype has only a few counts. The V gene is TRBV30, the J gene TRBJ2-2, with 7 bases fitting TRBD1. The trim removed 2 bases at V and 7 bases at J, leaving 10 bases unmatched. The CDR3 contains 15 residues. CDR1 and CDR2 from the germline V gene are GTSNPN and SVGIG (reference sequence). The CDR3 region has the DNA TGTGCCTGGAGTCAGGGGGAAACGGCGGGCGGGGAGCTGTTTTTT. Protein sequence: CAWSQGETAGGELFF.

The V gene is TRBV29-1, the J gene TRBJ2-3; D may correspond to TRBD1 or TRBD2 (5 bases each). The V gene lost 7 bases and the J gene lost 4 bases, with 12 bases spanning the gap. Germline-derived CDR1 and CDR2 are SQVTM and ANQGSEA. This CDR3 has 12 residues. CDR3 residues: CSARDHPDTQYF. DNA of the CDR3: TGCAGCGCCCGGGACCACCCAGATACGCAGTATTTT.

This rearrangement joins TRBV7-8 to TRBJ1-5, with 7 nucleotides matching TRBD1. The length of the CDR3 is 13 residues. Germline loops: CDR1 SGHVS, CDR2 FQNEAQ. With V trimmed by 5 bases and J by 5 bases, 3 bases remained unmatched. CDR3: CASSIDRDQPQHF. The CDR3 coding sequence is TGTGCCAGCAGCATTGACAGGGATCAGCCCCAGCATTTT.

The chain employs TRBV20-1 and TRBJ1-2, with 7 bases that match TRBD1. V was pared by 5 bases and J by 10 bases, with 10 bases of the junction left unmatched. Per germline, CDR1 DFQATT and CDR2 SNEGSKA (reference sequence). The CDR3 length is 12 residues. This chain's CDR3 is CSAGRRQGDYTF. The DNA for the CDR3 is TGCAGTGCTGGCCGACGACAGGGTGACTACACCTTC.

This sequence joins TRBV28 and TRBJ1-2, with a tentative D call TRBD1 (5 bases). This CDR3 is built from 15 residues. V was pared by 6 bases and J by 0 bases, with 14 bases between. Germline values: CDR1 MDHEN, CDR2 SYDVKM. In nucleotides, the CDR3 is TGTGCCAGCAGAAGGGGCGGCGGGACTAACTATGGCTACACCTTC. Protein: CASRRGGGTNYGYTF.

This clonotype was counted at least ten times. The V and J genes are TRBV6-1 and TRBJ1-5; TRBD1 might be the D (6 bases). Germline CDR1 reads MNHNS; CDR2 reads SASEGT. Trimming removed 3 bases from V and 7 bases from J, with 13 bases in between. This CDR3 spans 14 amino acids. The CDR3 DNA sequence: TGTGCCAGCAGTGAGGGTGCAGGGGCGCAGCCCCAGCATTTT. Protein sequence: CASSEGAGAQPQHF.

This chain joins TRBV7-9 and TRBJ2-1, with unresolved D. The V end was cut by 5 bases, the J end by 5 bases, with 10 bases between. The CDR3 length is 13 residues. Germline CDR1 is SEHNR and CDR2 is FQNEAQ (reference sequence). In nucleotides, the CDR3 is TGTGCCAGCAGCCACCCGGTAAACAATGAGCAGTTCTTC. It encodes CASSHPVNNEQFF.

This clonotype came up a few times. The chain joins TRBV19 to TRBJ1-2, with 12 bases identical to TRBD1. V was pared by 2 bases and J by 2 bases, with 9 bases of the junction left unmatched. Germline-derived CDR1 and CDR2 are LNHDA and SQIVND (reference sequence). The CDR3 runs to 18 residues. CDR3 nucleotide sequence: TGTGCCAGTAGTATATCGGGGACAGGGGGCCTCTCAAACTATGGCTACACCTTC. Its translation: CASSISGTGGLSNYGYTF.

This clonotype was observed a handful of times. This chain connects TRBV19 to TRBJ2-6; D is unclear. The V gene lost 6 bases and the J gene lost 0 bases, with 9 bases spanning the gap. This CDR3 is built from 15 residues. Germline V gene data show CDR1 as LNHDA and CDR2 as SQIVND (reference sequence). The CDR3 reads CASSLAYSGANVLTF. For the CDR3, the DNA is TGTGCCAGTAGCCTCGCCTACTCTGGGGCCAACGTCCTGACTTTC.

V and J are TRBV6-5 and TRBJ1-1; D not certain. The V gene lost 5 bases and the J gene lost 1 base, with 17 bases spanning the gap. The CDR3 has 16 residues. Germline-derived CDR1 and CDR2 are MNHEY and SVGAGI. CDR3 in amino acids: CASSTLKVSWNTEAFF. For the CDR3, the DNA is TGTGCCAGCAGTACACTGAAGGTATCGTGGAACACTGAAGCTTTCTTT.

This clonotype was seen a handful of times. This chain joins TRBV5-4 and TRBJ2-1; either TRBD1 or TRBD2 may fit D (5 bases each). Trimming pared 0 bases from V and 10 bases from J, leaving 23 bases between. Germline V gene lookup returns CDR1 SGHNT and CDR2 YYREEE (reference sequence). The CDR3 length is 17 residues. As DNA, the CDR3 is TGTGCCAGCAGCTTGGCCGGAGGCCTGGGTGTTGGGGGAGAGCAGTTCTTC. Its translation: CASSLAGGLGVGGEQFF.

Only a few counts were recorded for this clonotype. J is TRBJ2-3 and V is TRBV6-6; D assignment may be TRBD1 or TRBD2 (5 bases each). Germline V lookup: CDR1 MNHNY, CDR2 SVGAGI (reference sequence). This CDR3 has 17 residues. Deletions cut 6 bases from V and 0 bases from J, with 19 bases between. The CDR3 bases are TGTGCCAGCAGCAACTTGTTAGCCCGGGACAGCACAGATACGCAGTATTTT. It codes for CASSNLLARDSTDTQYF.

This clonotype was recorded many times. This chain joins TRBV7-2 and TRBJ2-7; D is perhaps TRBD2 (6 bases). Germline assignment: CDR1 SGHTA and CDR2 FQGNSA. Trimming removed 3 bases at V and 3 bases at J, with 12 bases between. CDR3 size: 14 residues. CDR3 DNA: TGTGCCAGCAGCTTGATTAGCGGACACTACGAGCAGTACTTC. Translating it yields CASSLISGHYEQYF.

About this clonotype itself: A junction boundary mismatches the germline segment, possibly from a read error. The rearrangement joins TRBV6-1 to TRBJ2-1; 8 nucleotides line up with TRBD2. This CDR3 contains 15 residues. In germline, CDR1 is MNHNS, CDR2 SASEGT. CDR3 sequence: CAGSEHGGGPSEQFF. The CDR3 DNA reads TGTGCCGGCAGTGAACACGGGGGGGGGCCAAGTGAGCAGTTCTTC.

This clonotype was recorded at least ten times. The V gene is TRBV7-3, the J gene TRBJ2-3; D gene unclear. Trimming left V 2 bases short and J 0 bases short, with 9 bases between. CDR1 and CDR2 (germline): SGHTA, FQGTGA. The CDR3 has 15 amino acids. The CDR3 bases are TGTGCCAGCAGCTTACGGCAGCTTAGCACAGATACGCAGTATTTT. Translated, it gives CASSLRQLSTDTQYF. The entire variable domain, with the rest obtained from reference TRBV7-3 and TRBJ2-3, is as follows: GAGVSQTPSNKVTEKGKYVELRCDPISGHTALYWYRQSLGQGPEFLIYFQGTGAADDSGLPNDRFFAVRPEGSVSTLKIQRTERGDSAVYLCASSLRQLSTDTQYFGPGTRLTVL.

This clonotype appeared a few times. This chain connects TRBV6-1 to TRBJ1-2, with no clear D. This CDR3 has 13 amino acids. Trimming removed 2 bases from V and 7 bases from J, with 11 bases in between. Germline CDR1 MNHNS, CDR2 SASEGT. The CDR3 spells CASSEHTPTGYTF. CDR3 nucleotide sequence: TGTGCCAGCAGTGAACATACCCCTACTGGCTACACCTTC.

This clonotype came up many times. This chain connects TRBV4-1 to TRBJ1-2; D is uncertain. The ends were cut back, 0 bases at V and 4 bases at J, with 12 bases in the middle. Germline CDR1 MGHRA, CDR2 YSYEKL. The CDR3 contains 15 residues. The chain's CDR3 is CASSQEVAEFYGYTF. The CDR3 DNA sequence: TGCGCCAGCAGCCAAGAGGTAGCGGAGTTCTATGGCTACACCTTC.

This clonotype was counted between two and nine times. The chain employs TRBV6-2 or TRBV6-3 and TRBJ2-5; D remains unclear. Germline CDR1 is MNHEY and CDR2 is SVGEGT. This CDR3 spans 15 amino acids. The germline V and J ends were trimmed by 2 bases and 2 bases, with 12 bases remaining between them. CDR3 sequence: CASSYSASNQETQYF. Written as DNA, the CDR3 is TGTGCCAGCAGTTACAGCGCCTCCAATCAAGAGACCCAGTACTTC.